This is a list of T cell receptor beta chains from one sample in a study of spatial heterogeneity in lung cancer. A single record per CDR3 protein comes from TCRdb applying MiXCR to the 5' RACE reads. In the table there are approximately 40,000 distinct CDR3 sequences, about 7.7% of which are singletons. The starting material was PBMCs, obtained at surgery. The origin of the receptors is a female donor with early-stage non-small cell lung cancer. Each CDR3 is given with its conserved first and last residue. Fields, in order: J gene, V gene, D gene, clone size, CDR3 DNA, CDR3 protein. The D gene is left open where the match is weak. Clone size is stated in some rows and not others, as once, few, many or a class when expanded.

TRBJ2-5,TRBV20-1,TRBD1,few,TGCAGTGCTACCGGGACAGGGGGCGTGAAGACCCAGTACTTC,CSATGTGGVKTQYF
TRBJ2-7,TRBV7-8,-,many,TGTGCCAGCAGCTTAGGGGGGCGGGTCTCTCCCTACGAGCAGTACTTC,CASSLGGRVSPYEQYF
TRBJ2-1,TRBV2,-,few,TGTGCCAGCAGTGTCGATGAGCAGTTCTTC,CASSVDEQFF
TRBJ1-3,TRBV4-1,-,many,TGCGCCAGCAGCCGCCCCCCCGCAGGGGCATCCGGAAACACCATATATTTT,CASSRPPAGASGNTIYF
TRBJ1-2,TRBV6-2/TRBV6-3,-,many,TGTGCCAGCAGTCAGGATTACTATGGCTACACCTTC,CASSQDYYGYTF
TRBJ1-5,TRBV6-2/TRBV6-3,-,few,TGTGCCAGCAGTACAGGGAATAGCAATCAGCCCCAGCATTTT,CASSTGNSNQPQHF
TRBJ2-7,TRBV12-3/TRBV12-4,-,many,TGTGCCAGCAGCCTAGCGTACTCCTACGAGCAGTACTTC,CASSLAYSYEQYF
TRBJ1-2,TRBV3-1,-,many,TGTGCCAGCAGCCAACCATACAGGGTCTGGGGCTACACCTTC,CASSQPYRVWGYTF
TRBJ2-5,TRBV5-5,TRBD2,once,TGTGCCAGCAGCTGGATGGGGACTAGCTCAGAGACCCAGTACTTC,CASSWMGTSSETQYF
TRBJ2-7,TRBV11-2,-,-,TGTGCCAGCAGCCACTTAGGCAGCTACGAGCAGTACTTC,CASSHLGSYEQYF
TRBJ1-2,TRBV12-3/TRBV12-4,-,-,TGTGCCAGCTCCGGTGAGGGGCCGAACTATGGCTACACCTTC,CASSGEGPNYGYTF
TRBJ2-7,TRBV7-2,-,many,TGTGCCAGCAGCTCGGGACCAGCCGCCTACGAGCAGTACTTC,CASSSGPAAYEQYF
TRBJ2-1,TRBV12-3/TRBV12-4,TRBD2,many,TGTGCCAGTTCCCGGGGGAGGGGTGAGCAGTTCTTC,CASSRGRGEQFF
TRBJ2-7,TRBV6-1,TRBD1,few,TGTGCCAGCAGTGAAGACCTCGCCGGGACAGTGAATTACGAGCAGTACTTC,CASSEDLAGTVNYEQYF
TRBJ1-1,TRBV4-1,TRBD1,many,TGCGCCAGCAGCCAAGAAAGGGGGCCGGGCGAAGCTTTCTTT,CASSQERGPGEAFF
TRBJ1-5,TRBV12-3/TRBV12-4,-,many,TGTGCCAGCAGTCTCAATAATCAGCCCCAGCATTTT,CASSLNNQPQHF
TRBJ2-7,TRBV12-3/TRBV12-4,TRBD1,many,TGTGCCAGCAGTTTCCGGACGGACAGGTCTATTTCCTACGAGCAGTACTTC,CASSFRTDRSISYEQYF
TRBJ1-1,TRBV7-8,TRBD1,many,TGTGCCAGCCTAACCGGGACAGGGGGCACTGAAGCTTTCTTT,CASLTGTGGTEAFF
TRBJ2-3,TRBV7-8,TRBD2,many,TGTGCCAGCAGCTTAGGACTAGCGGGGTTGATGTTCACAGATACGCAGTATTTT,CASSLGLAGLMFTDTQYF
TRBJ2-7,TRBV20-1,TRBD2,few,TGCAGTGCCGTGGGGGCTAGCGGGAGGTCCTCCTACGAGCAGTACTTC,CSAVGASGRSSYEQYF
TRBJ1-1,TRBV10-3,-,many,TGTGCCATCACCCCTAGGAGAGAGAACACTGAAGCTTTCTTT,CAITPRRENTEAFF
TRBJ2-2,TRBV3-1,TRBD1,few,TGTGCCAGCAGCCACAAGGCCGGGACAGGGTACACCGGGGAGCTGTTTTTT,CASSHKAGTGYTGELFF
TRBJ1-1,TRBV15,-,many,TGTGCCACCAGCAGAGATCACACGAACACTGAAGCTTTCTTT,CATSRDHTNTEAFF
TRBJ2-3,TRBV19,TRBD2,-,TGTGCCTCCCGGGGATTCGCTAGCGGGGGGCCCTCTAGCACAGATACGCAGTATTTT,CASRGFASGGPSSTDTQYF
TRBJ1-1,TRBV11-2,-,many,TGTGCCAGCAGCCGCCTTGGGGGGAAGAACACTGAAGCTTTCTTT,CASSRLGGKNTEAFF
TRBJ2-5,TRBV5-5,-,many,TGTGCCAGCAGCTTAGGGCTAGGGCAAGAGACCCAGTACTTC,CASSLGLGQETQYF
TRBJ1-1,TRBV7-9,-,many,TGTGCCAGCAGCTTAGTAGACAGTAAAGCTTTCTTT,CASSLVDSKAFF
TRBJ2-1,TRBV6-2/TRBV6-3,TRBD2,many,TGTGCCAGCAGTTACTACCACGGAGCGGGGGAGCAGTTCTTC,CASSYYHGAGEQFF
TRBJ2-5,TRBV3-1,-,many,TGTGCCAGCAGCCAGACGACAGAGCAAGAGACCCAGTACTTC,CASSQTTEQETQYF
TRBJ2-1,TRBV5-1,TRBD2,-,TGCGCCAGCAGCACTTCTAGCGGGGGAAGCTACAATGAGCAGTTCTTC,CASSTSSGGSYNEQFF
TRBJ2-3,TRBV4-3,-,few,TGCGCCAGCAGCCAACAGGTCGGAACAGATACGCAGTATTTT,CASSQQVGTDTQYF
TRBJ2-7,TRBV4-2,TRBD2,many,TGTGCCAGCAGCCAGCCCCCGCGGGGGGAGCAGTACTTC,CASSQPPRGEQYF
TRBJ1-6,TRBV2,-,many,TGTGCCAGCAACACTGACAGTTATAATTCACCCCTCCACTTT,CASNTDSYNSPLHF
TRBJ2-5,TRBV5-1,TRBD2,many,TGCGCCAGCAGCGCTCCGGGGACTAATAGGAAAGAGACCCAGTACTTC,CASSAPGTNRKETQYF
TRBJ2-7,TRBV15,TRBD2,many,TGTGCCACCAGCAGAGATAGCGGGTTCGACGAGCAGTACTTC,CATSRDSGFDEQYF